One sample yielded the 22 T cell receptor beta chains listed below, sequenced in a study of T cell responses to AZD1222 COVID-19 vaccine. Clones were sequenced by immunoSEQ multiplex PCR, and TCRdb holds only the in-frame ones, with some missing. The table has around 97,000 clones, roughly 89% seen once; the top ten hold about 41%. The material was peripheral blood, obtained on day 0 of AZD1222 vaccination. The receptor set was obtained from an adult in good health.

The chain couples TRBV28 to TRBJ2-7, with TRBD1 matching over 9 bases. Looked up from germline, CDR1 is MDHEN and CDR2 is SYDVKM. This CDR3 has 18 residues. Trimming removed 5 bases from V and 0 bases from J; junction bases left unmatched: 14. The CDR3 DNA sequence: TGTGCCAGCAGTGCGTACTACGCCGGGACAGGGACCTCCTACGAGCAGTACTTC. Its protein is CASSAYYAGTGTSYEQYF.

The J gene is TRBJ2-2, the V gene TRBV7-2; no firm D call. V lost 1 base and J lost 1, with 4 bases in between. The CDR3 loop spans 14 amino acids. Germline V gives CDR1 SGHTA, CDR2 FQGNSA. The CDR3 coding sequence is TGTGCCAGCAGCTTAGGCTGGAACACCGGGGAGCTGTTTTTT. Translation: CASSLGWNTGELFF.

This rearrangement joins TRBV6-5 to TRBJ1-5, with unresolved D. The V end was cut by 7 bases, the J end by 2 bases, with 15 bases between. The CDR3 has 15 amino acids. The germline V gene has CDR1 MNHEY and CDR2 SVGAGI. The CDR3 here is CASTRSGGGNQPQHF. As DNA, the CDR3 is TGTGCCAGCACCAGATCGGGAGGAGGCAATCAGCCCCAGCATTTT.

The CDR3 reads CASSLGTDYSNQPQHF. As DNA, the CDR3 is TGTGCCAGCAGCTTAGGGACAGACTATAGCAATCAGCCCCAGCATTTT. The J gene is TRBJ1-5, the V gene TRBV7-2; tentatively, D is TRBD1 (6 bases). This CDR3 region has 16 residues. V lost 1 base and J 0 bases, leaving 10 bases between the germline ends. The germline V gene encodes CDR1 SGHTA and CDR2 FQGNSA.

This rearrangement joins TRBV5-1 to TRBJ1-1; no clear D gene. CDR1 and CDR2 (germline): SGHRS, YFSETQ. V was trimmed by 4 bases and J by 1 base, leaving 8 bases between them. The CDR3 is 13 residues long. The CDR3 region is CASSRIENTEAFF. CDR3 sequence (DNA): TGCGCCAGCAGCCGCATAGAGAACACTGAAGCTTTCTTT.

The CDR3 spells CASSRSIAEQYF. CDR3 in DNA: TGTGCCAGCAGCCGGAGTATAGCCGAGCAGTACTTC. This chain connects TRBV3-1 (or the pseudogene TRBV3-2) to TRBJ2-7; D not resolved. Per the germline V gene, CDR1 is LGHDT and CDR2 is YNNKEL (reference sequence). The V and J ends lost 4 bases and 6 bases respectively, with 10 bases between them. The CDR3 totals 12 residues.

J is TRBJ1-2 and V is TRBV28; possibly TRBD1 for D (5 bases). The CDR3 is 14 amino acids. The V gene lost 8 bases and the J gene lost 4 bases, with 17 bases spanning the gap. Germline V gene sequence: CDR1 MDHEN, CDR2 SYDVKM. CDR3 coding DNA: TGTGCCAGCGGGCAGGGTTCGGTCCGCTATGGCTACACCTTC. This sequence encodes CASGQGSVRYGYTF.

This chain uses TRBV18 with TRBJ1-5; D may be TRBD1 (5 bases). Trimming stripped 6 bases from V and 0 bases from J, with 12 bases between. The CDR3 runs 15 residues. Germline CDR1 and CDR2: KGHSH and LQKENI. The CDR3 nucleotides read TGTGCCAGCTCGCTCTCCGGGGGTAGCAATCAGCCCCAGCATTTT. Its translation is CASSLSGGSNQPQHF.

The chain has TRBV7-8 and TRBJ2-1; D possibly corresponds to TRBD2 (5 bases). From germline, CDR1 is SGHVS and CDR2 FQNEAQ. Between the trimmed V and J ends, which lost 2 bases and 5 bases, there was a span of 10 bases. The CDR3 is 14 residues long. In DNA form, the CDR3 reads TGTGCCAGCAGCTTATTAGGGAGAAACAATGAGCAGTTCTTC. Its translation is CASSLLGRNNEQFF.

This clone came up once. The V and J genes are TRBV27 and TRBJ1-6, with TRBD1 matching over 8 bases. CDR1 MNHEY and CDR2 SMNVEV come from the germline V gene (reference sequence). This CDR3 region has 15 residues. Trimming removed 1 base from V and 14 bases from J; junction bases left unmatched: 10. In nucleotides, the CDR3 is TGTGCCAGCAGTTTATATTCGAGTGCACAGGGGGCCCTCCACTTT. Translated: CASSLYSSAQGALHF.

The rearrangement links TRBV12-3 or TRBV12-4 to TRBJ1-1; possibly TRBD1 for D (5 bases). Trimming took off 6 bases at V and 4 bases at J, with 12 bases between the two ends. The CDR3 spans 13 residues. CDR3 in DNA: TGTGCCAGCAGACCCGGGACTTTCACTGAAGCTTTCTTT. Translating it yields CASRPGTFTEAFF.

The chain joins TRBV24-1 to TRBJ2-1, with 8 bases identical to TRBD2. Germline values: CDR1 KGHDR, CDR2 SFDVKD. The CDR3 is made up of 19 amino acids. Trimming at V came to 3 bases and at J to 3 bases, leaving 15 bases not matched to a gene. CDR3 sequence (DNA): TGTGCCACCAGTGATCGGCACTCGCCGGGACTAGGGATCTACAATGAGCAGTTCTTC. Translated, it gives CATSDRHSPGLGIYNEQFF.

The chain recombines TRBV28 with TRBJ2-2; the D gene is possibly TRBD2 (5 bases). CDR1 and CDR2 (germline): MDHEN, SYDVKM. Trimming removed 6 bases from V and 3 bases from J, with 14 bases in between. The CDR3 sequence is 15 residues long. The CDR3 DNA follows: TGTGCCAGCAGGGCCCCGGACTTATACACCGGGGAGCTGTTTTTT. Protein: CASRAPDLYTGELFF.

The CDR3 bases are TGTGCCAGCTCACCAGGGGTTGCTAATGAAAAACTGTTTTTT. Translating gives CASSPGVANEKLFF. This rearrangement joins TRBV18 to TRBJ1-4; D not certain. This CDR3 has 14 amino acids. From germline, CDR1 is KGHSH and CDR2 LQKENI. V lost 2 bases and J lost 3, with 7 bases in between.

This chain joins TRBV2 and TRBJ1-6; D uncertain. Trimming took 5 bases from V and 8 from J, leaving 10 bases between them. This CDR3 spans 13 amino acids. Germline-derived CDR1 and CDR2 are SNHLY and FYNNEI. This chain's CDR3 is CASSTVHHSPLHF. In DNA, the CDR3 is TGTGCCAGCAGTACAGTACACCATTCACCCCTCCACTTT. The full variable domain, in which reference TRBV2 and TRBJ1-6 provide the parts outside the CDR3, is EPEVTQTPSHQVTQMGQEVILRCVPISNHLYFYWYRQILGQKVEFLVSFYNNEISEKSEIFDDQFSVERPDGSNFTLKIRSTKLEDSAMYFCASSTVHHSPLHFGNGTRLTVT.

The chain couples TRBV6-5 to TRBJ1-5; the D is unclear. The CDR3 is 14 amino acids. Germline V gene sequence: CDR1 MNHEY, CDR2 SVGAGI. V lost 5 bases to trimming and J lost 0 bases, with 8 bases between them. DNA of the CDR3: TGTGCCAGCAGTAGATTATATAGCAATCAGCCCCAGCATTTT. Protein product: CASSRLYSNQPQHF.

This clone appeared a few times. V gene TRBV6-2 or TRBV6-3 combines with J gene TRBJ2-1, with 9 bases lining up with TRBD2. The V gene's germline CDR1 is MNHEY and CDR2 SVGEGT. CDR3 size: 20 residues. Trimming at V came to 0 bases and at J to 8 bases, leaving 20 bases not matched to a gene. CDR3 loop: CASSYSGWTSASMRGDEQFF. DNA of the CDR3: TGTGCCAGCAGTTACTCGGGGTGGACTAGCGCTTCAATGAGGGGGGATGAGCAGTTCTTC.

This chain connects TRBV18 to TRBJ1-1; D is unclear. V shed 2 bases and J shed 0 bases, with 10 bases lying between them. The length of the CDR3 is 15 residues. Germline V gene data show CDR1 as KGHSH and CDR2 as LQKENI. The CDR3 reads CASSPSGAMNTEAFF. CDR3 coding DNA: TGTGCCAGCTCACCATCTGGTGCTATGAACACTGAAGCTTTCTTT.

This sequence joins TRBV5-4 and TRBJ2-7; TRBD2 matches at 10 bases. Germline lookup yields CDR1 SGHNT and CDR2 YYREEE (reference sequence). The trim removed 4 bases at V and 0 bases at J, leaving 4 bases unmatched. This CDR3 contains 15 residues. The CDR3: CASSPPSGSSYEQYF. The CDR3 DNA is TGTGCCAGCAGCCCACCTAGCGGGAGCTCCTACGAGCAGTACTTC. Together with reference TRBV5-4 and TRBJ2-7, the CDR3 gives the full variable domain: ETGVTQSPTHLIKTRGQQVTLRCSSQSGHNTVSWYQQALGQGPQFIFQYYREEENGRGNFPPRFSGLQFPNYSSELNVNALELDDSALYLCASSPPSGSSYEQYFGPGTRLTVT.

The V gene is TRBV6-5, the J gene TRBJ2-7, with 7 bases aligning to TRBD2. Germline V gene sequence: CDR1 MNHEY, CDR2 SVGAGI. The CDR3 is 14 residues long. Germline trimming cut 8 bases from V and 4 bases from J; bases unmatched to any gene: 11. Here the CDR3 DNA reads TGTGCCAGCGGGAGAGTTGGGGGGGGTTACGAGCAGTACTTC. Translation: CASGRVGGGYEQYF.

The CDR3 nucleotides are TGTGCCAGCAGACGGAATAGCGGGAGGGCGTACGGGGAGCTGTTTTTT. It yields the protein CASRRNSGRAYGELFF. This chain joins TRBV2 and TRBJ2-2, with 11 bases lining up with TRBD2. Germline V CDR1 and CDR2: SNHLY, FYNNEI. The length of the CDR3 is 16 residues. V shed 6 bases, J shed 7 bases, and the junction held 10 bases outside the gene matches.

This sequence joins TRBV6-6 and TRBJ2-5; D is ambiguous. CDR3 size: 13 residues. Looked up from germline, CDR1 is MNHNY and CDR2 is SVGAGI (reference sequence). V was cut by 7 bases and J by 5 bases, with 14 bases left in between. CDR3 DNA: TGTGCCAGCAATCGTGGAGTGGGGGAGACCCAGTACTTC. Amino acid sequence: CASNRGVGETQYF.